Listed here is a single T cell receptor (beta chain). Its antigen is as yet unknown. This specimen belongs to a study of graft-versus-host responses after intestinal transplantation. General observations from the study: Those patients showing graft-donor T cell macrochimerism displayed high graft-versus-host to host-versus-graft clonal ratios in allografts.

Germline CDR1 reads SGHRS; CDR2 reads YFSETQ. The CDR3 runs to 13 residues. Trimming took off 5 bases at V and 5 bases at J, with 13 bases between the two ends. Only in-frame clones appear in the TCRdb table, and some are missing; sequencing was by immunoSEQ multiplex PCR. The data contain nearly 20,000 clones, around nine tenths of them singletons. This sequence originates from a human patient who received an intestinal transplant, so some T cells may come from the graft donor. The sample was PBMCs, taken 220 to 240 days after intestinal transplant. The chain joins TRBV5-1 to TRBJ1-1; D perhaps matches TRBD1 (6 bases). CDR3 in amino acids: CASREGTGTEAFF. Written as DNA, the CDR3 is TGCGCCAGCAGAGAGGGAACAGGGACTGAAGCTTTCTTT. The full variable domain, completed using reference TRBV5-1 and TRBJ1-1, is KAGVTQTPRYLIKTRGQQVTLSCSPISGHRSVSWYQQTPGQGLQFLFEYFSETQRNKGNFPGRFSGRQFSNSRSEMNVSTLELGDSALYLCASREGTGTEAFFGQGTRLTVV.